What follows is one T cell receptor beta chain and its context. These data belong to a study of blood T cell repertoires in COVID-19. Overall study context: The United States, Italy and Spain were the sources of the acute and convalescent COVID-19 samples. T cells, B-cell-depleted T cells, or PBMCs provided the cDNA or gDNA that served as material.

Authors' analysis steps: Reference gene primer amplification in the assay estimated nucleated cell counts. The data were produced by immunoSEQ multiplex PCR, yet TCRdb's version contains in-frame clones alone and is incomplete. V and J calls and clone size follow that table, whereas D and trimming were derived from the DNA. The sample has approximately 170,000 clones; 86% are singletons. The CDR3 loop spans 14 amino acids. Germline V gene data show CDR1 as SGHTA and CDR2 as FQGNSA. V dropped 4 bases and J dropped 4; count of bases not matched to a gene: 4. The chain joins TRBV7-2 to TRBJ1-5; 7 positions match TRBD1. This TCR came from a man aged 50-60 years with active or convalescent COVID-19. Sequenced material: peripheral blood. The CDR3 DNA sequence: TGTGCCAGCAGCTCGGACAGGCTAAATCAGCCCCAGCATTTT. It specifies CASSSDRLNQPQHF.